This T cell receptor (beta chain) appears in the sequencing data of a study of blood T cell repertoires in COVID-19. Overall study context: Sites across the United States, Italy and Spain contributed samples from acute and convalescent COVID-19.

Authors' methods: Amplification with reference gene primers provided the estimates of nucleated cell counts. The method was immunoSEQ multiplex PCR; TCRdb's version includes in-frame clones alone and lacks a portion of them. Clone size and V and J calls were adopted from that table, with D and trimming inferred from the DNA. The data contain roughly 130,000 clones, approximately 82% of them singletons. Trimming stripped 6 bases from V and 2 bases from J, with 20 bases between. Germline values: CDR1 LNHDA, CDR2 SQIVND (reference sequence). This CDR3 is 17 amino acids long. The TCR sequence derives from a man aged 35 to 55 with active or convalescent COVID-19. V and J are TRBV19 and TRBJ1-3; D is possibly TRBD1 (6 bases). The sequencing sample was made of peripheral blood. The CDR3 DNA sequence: TGTGCCAGTAGGCACATTAGGACCGGGACACCTGGAAACACCATATATTTT. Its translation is CASRHIRTGTPGNTIYF.